A selection of T cell receptor beta chains follows, all from one sample in a study of identical twins. TCRdb used MiXCR to reprocess the 5' RACE reads, holding one entry per CDR3 protein. This table has fewer than 500,000 distinct CDR3 sequences, approximately 25% appearing once. These data were also filed under a second study, of T cells expressing NK-cell markers.

Sequences were obtained from CD4+ T cells sorted from blood. The receptors were sampled from a woman younger than 30 in good health. Both conserved end residues are part of each CDR3. A D gene is named only where the DNA matches it firmly. Some rows have no size entry. The others give once, few or many, or a class for an expanded clone.

J | D | size | V | CDR3 | DNA
TRBJ2-7 | TRBD1 | few | TRBV7-2 | CASSPTGGPERLF | TGTGCCAGCAGTCCCACAGGGGGCCCTGAACGGCTCTTC
TRBJ2-1 | - | few | TRBV7-2 | CASSFRMYNEQFF | TGTGCCAGCAGCTTCAGGATGTACAATGAGCAGTTCTTC
TRBJ2-3 | - | few | TRBV18 | CASSHRGDTQYF | TGTGCCAGCTCCCACCGGGGGGATACGCAGTATTTT
TRBJ1-2 | - | - | TRBV4-3 | CASSHRPTGGLYGYTF | TGCGCCAGCAGCCACAGACCCACAGGAGGGCTTTATGGCTACACCTTC
TRBJ1-1 | - | few | TRBV29-1 | CSVLVGGNTEAFF | TGCAGCGTTCTGGTTGGGGGCAACACTGAAGCTTTCTTT
TRBJ2-1 | - | few | TRBV12-3/TRBV12-4 | CASSFRSRGNDLKWRNEQFF | TGTGCCAGCAGTTTTCGGTCCAGGGGCAACGATTTAAAGTGGCGCAATGAGCAGTTCTTC
TRBJ2-5 | TRBD1 | - | TRBV20-1 | CSGVTGRKETQYF | TGCAGTGGGGTGACAGGGAGAAAGGAGACCCAGTACTTC
TRBJ2-7 | - | few | TRBV7-9 | CASSTRTGTYEQYF | TGTGCCAGCAGCACCAGGACGGGGACCTACGAGCAGTACTTC
TRBJ2-1 | - | - | TRBV20-1 | CSARDDGRGASSYNEQFF | TGCAGTGCTAGAGATGATGGCAGGGGGGCGAGCTCCTACAATGAGCAGTTCTTC
TRBJ2-2 | - | few | TRBV12-3/TRBV12-4 | CASRKRNTGELFF | TGTGCCAGCAGGAAAAGAAACACCGGGGAGCTGTTTTTT
TRBJ2-3 | TRBD2 | few | TRBV10-3 | CAIRMTSDSDTQYF | TGTGCCATCAGGATGACTAGCGACTCAGATACGCAGTATTTT